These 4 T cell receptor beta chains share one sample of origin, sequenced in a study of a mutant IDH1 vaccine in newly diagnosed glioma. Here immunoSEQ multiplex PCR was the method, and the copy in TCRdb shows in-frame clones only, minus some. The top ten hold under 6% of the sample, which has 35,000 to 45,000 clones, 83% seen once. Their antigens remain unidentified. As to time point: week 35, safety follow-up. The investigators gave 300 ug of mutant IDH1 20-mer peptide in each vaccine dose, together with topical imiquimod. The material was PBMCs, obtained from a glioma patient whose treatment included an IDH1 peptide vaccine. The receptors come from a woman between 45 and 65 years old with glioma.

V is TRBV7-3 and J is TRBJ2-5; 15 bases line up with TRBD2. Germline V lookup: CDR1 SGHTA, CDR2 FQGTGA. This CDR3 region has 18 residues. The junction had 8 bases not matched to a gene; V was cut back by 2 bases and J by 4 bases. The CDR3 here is CASSLYPGLAGGLETQYF. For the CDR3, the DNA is TGTGCCAGCAGCTTATACCCCGGACTAGCGGGGGGGTTAGAGACCCAGTACTTC.

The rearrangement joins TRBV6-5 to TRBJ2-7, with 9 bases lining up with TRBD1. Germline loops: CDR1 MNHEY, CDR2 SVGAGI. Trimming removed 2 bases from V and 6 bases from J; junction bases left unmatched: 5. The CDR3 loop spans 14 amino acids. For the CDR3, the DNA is TGTGCCAGCAGTTACGGGGACAGGGACCCCGAGCAGTACTTC. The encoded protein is CASSYGDRDPEQYF.

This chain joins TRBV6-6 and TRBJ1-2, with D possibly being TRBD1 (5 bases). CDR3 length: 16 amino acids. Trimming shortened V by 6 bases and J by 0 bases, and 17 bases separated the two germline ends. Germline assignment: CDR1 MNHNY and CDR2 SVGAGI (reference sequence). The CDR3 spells CASRSQAVGANYGYTF. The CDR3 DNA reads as TGTGCCAGCAGGTCACAGGCAGTTGGAGCTAACTATGGCTACACCTTC.

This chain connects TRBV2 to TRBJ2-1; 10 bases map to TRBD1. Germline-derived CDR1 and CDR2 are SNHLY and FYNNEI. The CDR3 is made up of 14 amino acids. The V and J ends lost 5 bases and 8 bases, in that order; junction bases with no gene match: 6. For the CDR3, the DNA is TGTGCCAGCAGTCCGGGACAGGGGATGGATGAGCAGTTCTTC. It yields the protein CASSPGQGMDEQFF. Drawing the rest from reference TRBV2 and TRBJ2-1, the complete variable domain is EPEVTQTPSHQVTQMGQEVILRCVPISNHLYFYWYRQILGQKVEFLVSFYNNEISEKSEIFDDQFSVERPDGSNFTLKIRSTKLEDSAMYFCASSPGQGMDEQFFGPGTRLTVL.